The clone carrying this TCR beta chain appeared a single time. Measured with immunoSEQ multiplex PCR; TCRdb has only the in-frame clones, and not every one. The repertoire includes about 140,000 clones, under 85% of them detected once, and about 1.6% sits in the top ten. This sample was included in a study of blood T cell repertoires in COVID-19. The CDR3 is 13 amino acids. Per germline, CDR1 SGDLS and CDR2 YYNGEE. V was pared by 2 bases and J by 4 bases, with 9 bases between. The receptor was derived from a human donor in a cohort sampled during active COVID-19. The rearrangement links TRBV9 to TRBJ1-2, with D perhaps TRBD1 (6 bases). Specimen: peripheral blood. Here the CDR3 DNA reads TGTGCCAGCAGCGTCACAGGGCTCTATGGCTACACCTTC. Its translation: CASSVTGLYGYTF.